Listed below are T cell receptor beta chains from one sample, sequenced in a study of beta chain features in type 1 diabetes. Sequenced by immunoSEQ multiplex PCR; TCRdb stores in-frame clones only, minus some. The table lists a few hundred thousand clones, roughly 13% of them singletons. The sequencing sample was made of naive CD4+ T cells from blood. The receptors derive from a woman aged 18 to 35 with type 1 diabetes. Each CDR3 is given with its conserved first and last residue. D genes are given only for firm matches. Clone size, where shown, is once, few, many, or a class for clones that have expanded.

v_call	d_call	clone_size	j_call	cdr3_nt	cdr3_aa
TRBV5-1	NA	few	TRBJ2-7	TGCGCCAGCAGCAGCTCAGACAGACGGATCGAGCAGTACTTC	CASSSSDRRIEQYF
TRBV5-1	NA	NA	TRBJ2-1	TGCGCCAGCAGCTTGGAGCGGACCTCCTACAATGAGCAGTTCTTC	CASSLERTSYNEQFF
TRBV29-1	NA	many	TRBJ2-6	TGCAGCGTAAAACAGGGCTCTGGGGCCAACGTCCTGACTTTC	CSVKQGSGANVLTF
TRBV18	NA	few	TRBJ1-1	TGTGCCAGCTCACCAAGGGGGAACCCTGAAGCTTTCTTT	CASSPRGNPEAFF
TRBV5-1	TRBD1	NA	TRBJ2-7	TGCGCCAGCAGCACCCCCCCCGGGACAGCAACCTACGAGCAGTACTTC	CASSTPPGTATYEQYF
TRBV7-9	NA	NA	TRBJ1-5	TGTGCCAGCAGCTTAGCTGCAGGTCCGAACCCCAATCAGCCCCAGCATTTT	CASSLAAGPNPNQPQHF
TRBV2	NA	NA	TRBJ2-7	TGTGCCAGCCGTCAGGGGAACGAGCAGTACTTC	CASRQGNEQYF
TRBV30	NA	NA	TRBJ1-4	TGTGCCTGGACAGGGCAGGCGGTCATTAATGGAAAACTGTTTTTT	CAWTGQAVINGKLFF
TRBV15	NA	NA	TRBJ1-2	TGTGCCACCAGCAGAGGCAGGGCGAATGGCTACACCTTC	CATSRGRANGYTF
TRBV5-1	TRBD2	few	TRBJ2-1	TGCGCCAGCAGCTTGGCCGGGCTAGCGGGAGTGGATGAGCAGTTCTTC	CASSLAGLAGVDEQFF
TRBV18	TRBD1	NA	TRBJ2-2	TGTGCCAGCTCCGCCGGACAGGGCAGTACCGGGGAGCTGTTTTTT	CASSAGQGSTGELFF
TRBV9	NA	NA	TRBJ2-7	TGTGCCAGCAGCGTACAGGGTACGGACTACGAGCAGTACTTC	CASSVQGTDYEQYF
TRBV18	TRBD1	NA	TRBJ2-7	TGTGCCAGCTCCGGGACAGGACTCTCCTACGAGCAGTACTTC	CASSGTGLSYEQYF
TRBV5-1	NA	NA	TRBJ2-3	TGCGCCAGCAGCTTGGGCGACACAGATACGCAGTATTTT	CASSLGDTDTQYF
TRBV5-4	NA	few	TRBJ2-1	TGTGCCAGCAGCTTGAGGACTTCCTACAATGAGCAGTTCTTC	CASSLRTSYNEQFF
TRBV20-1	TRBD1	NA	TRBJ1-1	TGCAGTGCTCAACAGGGGGCGAGTGCTTTCTTT	CSAQQGASAFF
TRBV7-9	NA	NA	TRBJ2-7	TGTGCCAGCAGGGCGACAGGAACCTACGAGCAGTACTTC	CASRATGTYEQYF
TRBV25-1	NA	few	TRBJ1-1	TGTGCCAGCAGTCCCTGGCTGAACACTGAAGCTTTCTTT	CASSPWLNTEAFF
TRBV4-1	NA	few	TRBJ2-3	TGCGCCAGCAGCCAAGAGATTCCAGCGGCTAGCACAGATACGCAGTATTTT	CASSQEIPAASTDTQYF
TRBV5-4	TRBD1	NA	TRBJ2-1	TGTGCCAGCAGCTCCCGGGACAGTATCAATGAGCAGTTCTTC	CASSSRDSINEQFF
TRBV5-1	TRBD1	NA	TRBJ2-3	TGCGCCAGCAGCTTGGTCGGGACAGGGATTTCAGATACGCAGTATTTT	CASSLVGTGISDTQYF
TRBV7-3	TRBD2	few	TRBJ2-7	TGTGCCAGCAGCTTATGGGCTAGCGGGAGTGGCGAGCAGTACTTC	CASSLWASGSGEQYF
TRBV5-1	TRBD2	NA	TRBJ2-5	TGCGCCAGCAAAGGACTAGCGGGAGTTGGTGAGACCCAGTACTTC	CASKGLAGVGETQYF
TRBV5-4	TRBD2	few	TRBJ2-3	TGTGCCAGCAGCTTTACAGCGGGAGGCCCCTTCACAGATACGCAGTATTTT	CASSFTAGGPFTDTQYF
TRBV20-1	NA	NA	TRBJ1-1	TGCAGTGCTCCTGACATTGAAGCTTTCTTT	CSAPDIEAFF
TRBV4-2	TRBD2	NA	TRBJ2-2	TGTGCCAGCAGCCAAACTAGCGGGAACACCGGGGAGCTGTTTTTT	CASSQTSGNTGELFF
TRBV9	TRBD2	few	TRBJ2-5	TGTGCCAGCAGCCACTCGGCGGGAGGGTTAGAGACCCAGTACTTC	CASSHSAGGLETQYF
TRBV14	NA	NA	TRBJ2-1	TGTGCCAGCAGCCAAGATTATTCAGGTTACCATGAGCAGTTCTTC	CASSQDYSGYHEQFF
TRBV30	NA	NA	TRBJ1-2	TGTGCCTGGGACGGGTCCCCTAGGTATGGCTACACCTTC	CAWDGSPRYGYTF
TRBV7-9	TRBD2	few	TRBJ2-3	TGTGCCAGCAGCTTAGCTGGACTAGCGGGAGCAGATACGCAGTATTTT	CASSLAGLAGADTQYF
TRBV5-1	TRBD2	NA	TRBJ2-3	TGCGCCAGCAGCCTGCTACTAGCGGGAGCAGATACGCAGTATTTT	CASSLLLAGADTQYF
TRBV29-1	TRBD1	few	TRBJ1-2	TGCAGCGTTGAAGGACAGGGGAACTATGGCTACACCTTC	CSVEGQGNYGYTF
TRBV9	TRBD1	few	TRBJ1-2	TGTGCCAGCAGCGGGACAGGGGCGCTCTTTGGGGGTGGCTACACCTTC	CASSGTGALFGGGYTF
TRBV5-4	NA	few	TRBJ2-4	TGTGCCAGCAGCTCGAGAGCCAACATTCAGTACTTC	CASSSRANIQYF
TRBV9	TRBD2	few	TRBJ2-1	TGTGCCAGCAGCGTAGCCACTAGCGGGATGTTATCCTACAATGAGCAGTTCTTC	CASSVATSGMLSYNEQFF
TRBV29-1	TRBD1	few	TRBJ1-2	TGCAGCGTTGGCGACAGGGGTGACTATGGCTACACCTTC	CSVGDRGDYGYTF
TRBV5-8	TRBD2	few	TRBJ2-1	TGTGCCAGCAGCTTGGCCGGCGGGAGGATGAATGAGCAGTTCTTC	CASSLAGGRMNEQFF
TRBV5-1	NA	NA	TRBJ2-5	TGCGCCAGCAGCTTGGAGGCAGGCCGACAAGAGACCCAGTACTTC	CASSLEAGRQETQYF
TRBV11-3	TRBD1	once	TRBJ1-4	TGTGCCAGCAGCCCTCGGCCGACAGGGGGAAATGAAAAACTGTTTTTT	CASSPRPTGGNEKLFF
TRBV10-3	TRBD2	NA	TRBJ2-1	TGTGCCATCAGTGAGCGGGAGGCCGATGAGCAGTTCTTC	CAISEREADEQFF
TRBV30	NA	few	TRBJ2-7	TGTGCCTGGAGCGTGGGCAGGTACGAGCAGTACTTC	CAWSVGRYEQYF
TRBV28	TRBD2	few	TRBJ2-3	TGTGCCAGCAGTATACCGGGACTAGCGGTAACAGATACGCAGTATTTT	CASSIPGLAVTDTQYF
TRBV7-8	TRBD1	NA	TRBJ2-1	TGTGCCAGCAGCCAAAAACAGGGGGCCCTCTCCCGGGATGAGCAGTTCTTC	CASSQKQGALSRDEQFF
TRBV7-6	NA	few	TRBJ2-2	TGTGCCAGCAGCCTAAGGACAGTGAACACCGGGGAGCTGTTTTTT	CASSLRTVNTGELFF
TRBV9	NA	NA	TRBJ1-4	TGTGCCAGCAGCGCCAAAGGGGGAAGTGATGAAAAACTGTTTTTT	CASSAKGGSDEKLFF
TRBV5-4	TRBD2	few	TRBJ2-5	TGTGCCAGCAGCGAGGGACTAAACGGGGGGTTGCAGACCCAGTACTTC	CASSEGLNGGLQTQYF
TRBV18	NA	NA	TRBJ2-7	TGTGCCAGCTCAGAGGGGGTCAGGCTGAACTCCTACGAGCAGTACTTC	CASSEGVRLNSYEQYF
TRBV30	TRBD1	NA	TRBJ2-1	TGTGCCTGGAACAGGGGGTCGACAGGTCCGTTAGTGAGGAATGAGCAGTTCTTC	CAWNRGSTGPLVRNEQFF
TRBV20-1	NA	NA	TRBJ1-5	TGCAGTGCTAGAACCGGGAAGAGCCAGCATTTT	CSARTGKSQHF
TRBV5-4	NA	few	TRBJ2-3	TGTGCCAGCACCGACATGAGGGCCGCACAAGATACGCAGTATTTT	CASTDMRAAQDTQYF
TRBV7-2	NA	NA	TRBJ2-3	TGTGCCAGCAGTCTAGAGCTAGTTGCAGATACGCAGTATTTT	CASSLELVADTQYF
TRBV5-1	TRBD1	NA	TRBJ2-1	TGCGCCAGCAGCTTGTCCCCTCCGGGACAGGGGGTTTACAATGAGCAGTTCTTC	CASSLSPPGQGVYNEQFF
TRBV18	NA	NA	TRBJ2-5	TGTGCCAGCTCACCACCCCTGGCGGCAGGGGAAGAGACCCAGTACTTC	CASSPPLAAGEETQYF
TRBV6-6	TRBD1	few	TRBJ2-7	TGTGCCAGCAGTTCCACAGGGGCCCCGTACTTC	CASSSTGAPYF
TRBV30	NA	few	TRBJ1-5	TGTGCCTGGAGTACCAGGGAGGGTCAGCCCCAGCATTTT	CAWSTREGQPQHF
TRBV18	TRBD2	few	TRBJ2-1	TGTGCCAGCTCACCACCGCTAGCGGGAGAGGGTAATGAGCAGTTCTTC	CASSPPLAGEGNEQFF